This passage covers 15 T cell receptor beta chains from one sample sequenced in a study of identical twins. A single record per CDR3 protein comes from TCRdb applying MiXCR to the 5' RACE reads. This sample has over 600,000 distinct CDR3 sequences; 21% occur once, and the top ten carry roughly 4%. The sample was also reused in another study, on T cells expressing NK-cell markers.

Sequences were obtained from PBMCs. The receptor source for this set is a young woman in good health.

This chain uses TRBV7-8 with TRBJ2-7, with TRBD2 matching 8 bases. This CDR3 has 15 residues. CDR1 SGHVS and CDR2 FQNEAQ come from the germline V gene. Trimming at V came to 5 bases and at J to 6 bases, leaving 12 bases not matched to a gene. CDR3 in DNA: TGTGCCAGCAGCCTGACCGGGACTAGTCATGCCGAGCAGTACTTC. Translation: CASSLTGTSHAEQYF. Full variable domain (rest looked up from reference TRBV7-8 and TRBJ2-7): GAGVSQSPRYKVAKRGQDVALRCDPISGHVSLFWYQQALGQGPEFLTYFQNEAQLDKSGLPSDRFFAERPEGSVSTLKIQRTQQEDSAVYLCASSLTGTSHAEQYFGPGTRLTVT.

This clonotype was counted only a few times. CDR3 coding DNA: TGCGCCAGCAGCCTACAGGGGGCGCATGGCTACACCTTC. This encodes CASSLQGAHGYTF. The chain joins TRBV4-1 to TRBJ1-2, with 9 positions matching TRBD1. The CDR3 sequence is 13 residues long. V trimming: 4 bases; J trimming: 6 bases; junction bases outside the gene matches: 3. Germline-derived CDR1 and CDR2 are MGHRA and YSYEKL.

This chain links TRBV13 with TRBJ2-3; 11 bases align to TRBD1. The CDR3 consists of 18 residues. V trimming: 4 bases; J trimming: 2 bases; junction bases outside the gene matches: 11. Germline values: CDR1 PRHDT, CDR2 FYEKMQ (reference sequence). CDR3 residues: CASSSMIRTGGDTDTQYF. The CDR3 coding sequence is TGTGCCAGCAGCTCTATGATCAGGACAGGGGGCGACACAGATACGCAGTATTTT.

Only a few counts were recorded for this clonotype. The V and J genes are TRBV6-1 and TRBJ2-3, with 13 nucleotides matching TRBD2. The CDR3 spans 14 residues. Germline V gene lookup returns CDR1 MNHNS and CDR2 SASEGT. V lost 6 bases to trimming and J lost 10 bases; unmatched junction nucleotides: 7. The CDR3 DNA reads TGTGCCAGCAGCCCTGGGACTAGCGGGATTGCGCAGTATTTT. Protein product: CASSPGTSGIAQYF.

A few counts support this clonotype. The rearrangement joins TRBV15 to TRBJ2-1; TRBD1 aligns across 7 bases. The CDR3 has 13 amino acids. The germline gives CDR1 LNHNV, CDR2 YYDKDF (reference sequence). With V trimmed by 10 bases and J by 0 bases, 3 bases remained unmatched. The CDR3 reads CAIPGGSYNEQFF. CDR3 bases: TGTGCCATTCCAGGGGGCTCCTACAATGAGCAGTTCTTC.

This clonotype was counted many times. Written as DNA, the CDR3 is TGTGCCATCAGTGGGGCAGGGGGCACTGAAGCTTTCTTT. Its translation is CAISGAGGTEAFF. This chain joins TRBV10-3 and TRBJ1-1; the match to TRBD1 covers 7 bases. Germline V gives CDR1 ENHRY, CDR2 SYGVKD. The CDR3 contains 13 residues. J gave up 4 bases and V 4 bases, and 3 bases lay outside the gene matches.

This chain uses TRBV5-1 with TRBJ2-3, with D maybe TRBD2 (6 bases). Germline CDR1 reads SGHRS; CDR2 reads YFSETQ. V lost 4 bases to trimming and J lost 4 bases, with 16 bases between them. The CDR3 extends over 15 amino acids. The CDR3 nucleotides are TGCGCCAGCAGCAAGGACTACCCCAGCGCAGATACGCAGTATTTT. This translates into CASSKDYPSADTQYF. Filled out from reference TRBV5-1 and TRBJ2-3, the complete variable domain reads KAGVTQTPRYLIKTRGQQVTLSCSPISGHRSVSWYQQTPGQGLQFLFEYFSETQRNKGNFPGRFSGRQFSNSRSEMNVSTLELGDSALYLCASSKDYPSADTQYFGPGTRLTVL.

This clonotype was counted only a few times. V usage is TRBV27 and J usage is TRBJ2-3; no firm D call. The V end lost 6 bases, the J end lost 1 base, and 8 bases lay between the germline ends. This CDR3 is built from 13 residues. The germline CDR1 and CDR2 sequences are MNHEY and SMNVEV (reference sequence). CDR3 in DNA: TGTGCCAGCAGAAGGTCGCGCACAGATACGCAGTATTTT. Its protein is CASRRSRTDTQYF.

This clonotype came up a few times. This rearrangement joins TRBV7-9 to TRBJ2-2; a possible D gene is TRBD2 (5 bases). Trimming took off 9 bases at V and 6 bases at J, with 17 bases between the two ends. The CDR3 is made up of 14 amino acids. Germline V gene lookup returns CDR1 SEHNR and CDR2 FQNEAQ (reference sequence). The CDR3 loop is CAREEGGRAGELFF. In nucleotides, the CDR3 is TGTGCCAGAGAAGAAGGAGGACGGGCCGGGGAGCTGTTTTTT.

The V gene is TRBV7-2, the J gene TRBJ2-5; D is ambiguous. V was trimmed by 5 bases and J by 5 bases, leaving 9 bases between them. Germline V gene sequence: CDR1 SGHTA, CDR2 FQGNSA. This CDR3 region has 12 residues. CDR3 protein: CASSTDPETQYF. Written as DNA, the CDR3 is TGTGCCAGCAGCACGGACCCGGAGACCCAGTACTTC.

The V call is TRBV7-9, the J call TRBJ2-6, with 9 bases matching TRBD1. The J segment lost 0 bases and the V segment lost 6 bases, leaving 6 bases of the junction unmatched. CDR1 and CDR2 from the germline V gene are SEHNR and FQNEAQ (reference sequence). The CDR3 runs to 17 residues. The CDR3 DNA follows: TGTGCCAGCAGGTCCGGGACAGGGAGCTCTGGGGCCAACGTCCTGACTTTC. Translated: CASRSGTGSSGANVLTF.

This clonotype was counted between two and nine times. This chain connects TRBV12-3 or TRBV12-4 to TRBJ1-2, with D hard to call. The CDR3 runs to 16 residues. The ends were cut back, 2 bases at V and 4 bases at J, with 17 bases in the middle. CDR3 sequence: CASSLSHDKFLYGYTF. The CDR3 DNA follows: TGTGCCAGCAGTTTATCCCATGACAAATTCCTCTATGGCTACACCTTC.

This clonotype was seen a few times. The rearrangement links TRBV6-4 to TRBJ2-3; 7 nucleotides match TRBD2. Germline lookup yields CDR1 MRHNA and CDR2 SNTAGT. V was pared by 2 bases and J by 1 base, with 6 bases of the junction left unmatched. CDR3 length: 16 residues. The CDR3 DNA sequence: TGTGCCAGCAGTGACGATCCCGCGGGGGGCACAGATACGCAGTATTTT. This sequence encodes CASSDDPAGGTDTQYF.

CDR3 nucleotides: TGCAGTGCTGAAGGGCCACGAGAAGCTTTCTTT. It translates to CSAEGPREAFF. The rearrangement joins TRBV20-1 to TRBJ1-1; D is undetermined. The CDR3 loop spans 11 amino acids. Trimming pared 5 bases from V and 8 bases from J, leaving 12 bases between. CDR1 is DFQATT and CDR2 is SNEGSKA in the germline V gene (reference sequence).

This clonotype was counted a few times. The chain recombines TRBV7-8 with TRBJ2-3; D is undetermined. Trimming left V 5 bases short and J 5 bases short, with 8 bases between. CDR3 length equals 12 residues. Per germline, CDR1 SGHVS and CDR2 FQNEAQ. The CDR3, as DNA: TGTGCCAGCAGCGCGACATTAGATACGCAGTATTTT. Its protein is CASSATLDTQYF.